This T cell receptor beta chain was found in a study of long-term antiretroviral therapy in people with HIV. Overall study results and limits: For ART adherence, viral resistance and therapy changes, no data were available.

Version v3.0 of the immunoSEQ assay was performed at survey level. The method was immunoSEQ multiplex PCR; TCRdb's version includes in-frame clones alone and lacks a portion of them. The repertoire holds 25,000 to 30,000 clones, with approximately 80% as singletons. V lost 6 bases and J 5 bases, leaving 16 bases between the germline ends. CDR3 length: 14 residues. CDR1 MNHNS and CDR2 SASEGT come from the germline V gene. A remark on this clone: Its antigen is currently unknown.

Sequences were derived from unsorted PBMCs, sampled nearly 2.9 years after starting antiretroviral therapy. The V call is TRBV6-1, the J call TRBJ1-2; D is possibly TRBD1 (6 bases). The sequence derives from a man younger than 45 with HIV. DNA for the CDR3: TGTGCCAGCAGGGCCGGGGGCGCGGGGTATGGCTACACCTTC. Translated, it gives CASRAGGAGYGYTF.